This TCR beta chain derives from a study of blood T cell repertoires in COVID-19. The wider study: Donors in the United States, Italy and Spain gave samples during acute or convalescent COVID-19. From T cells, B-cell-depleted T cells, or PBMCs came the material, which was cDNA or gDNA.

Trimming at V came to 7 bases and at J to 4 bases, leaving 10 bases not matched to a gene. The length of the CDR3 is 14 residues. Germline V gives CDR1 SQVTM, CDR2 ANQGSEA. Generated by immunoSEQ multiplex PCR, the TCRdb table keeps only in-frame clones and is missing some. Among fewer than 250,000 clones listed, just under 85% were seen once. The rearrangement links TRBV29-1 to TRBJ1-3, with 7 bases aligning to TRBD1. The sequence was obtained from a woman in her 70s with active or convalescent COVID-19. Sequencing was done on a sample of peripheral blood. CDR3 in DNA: TGCAGCGCATCAAAACAGGGGAGCGGAAACACCATATATTTT. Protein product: CSASKQGSGNTIYF.